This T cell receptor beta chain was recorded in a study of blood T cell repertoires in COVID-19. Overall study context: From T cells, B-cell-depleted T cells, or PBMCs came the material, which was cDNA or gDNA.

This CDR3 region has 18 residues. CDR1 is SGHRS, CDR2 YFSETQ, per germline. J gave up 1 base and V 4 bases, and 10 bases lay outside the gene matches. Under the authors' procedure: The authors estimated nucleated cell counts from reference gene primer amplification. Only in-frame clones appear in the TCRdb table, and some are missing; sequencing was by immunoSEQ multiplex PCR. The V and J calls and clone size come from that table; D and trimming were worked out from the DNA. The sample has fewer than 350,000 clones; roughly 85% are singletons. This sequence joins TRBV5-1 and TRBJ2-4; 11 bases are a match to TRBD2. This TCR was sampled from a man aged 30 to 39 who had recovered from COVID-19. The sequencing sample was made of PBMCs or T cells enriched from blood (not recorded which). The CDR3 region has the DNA TGCGCCAGCAGCCAACTTAGCGGGGGGGCCGCGGCCAAAAACATTCAGTACTTC. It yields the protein CASSQLSGGAAAKNIQYF.